This is a list of T cell receptor beta chains from one sample in a study of PD-1 blockade in classical Hodgkin lymphoma. Produced via immunoSEQ multiplex PCR; TCRdb's table is partial and in-frame only. The table shows around 43,000 clones, with around 80% occurring only once. Specimen: peripheral blood mononuclear cells (PBMCs), collected at baseline. These TCRs come from a human donor with classical Hodgkin lymphoma. The CDR3 runs from the conserved cysteine through the conserved F or W. The D gene is left open where the match is weak. Rows may omit the clone size; those that give it use once, few, many or a size class.

d_call	v_call	clone_size	j_call	cdr3_aa	cdr3_nt
.	TRBV30	.	TRBJ2-7	CAWSGGRAYEQYF	TGTGCCTGGAGCGGGGGAAGGGCCTACGAGCAGTACTTC
TRBD2	TRBV6-5	.	TRBJ2-1	CASSRTSGVLNEQFF	TGTGCCAGCAGCCGGACTAGCGGGGTGTTGAATGAGCAGTTCTTC
.	TRBV30	.	TRBJ2-1	CAWTGINEQFF	TGTGCCTGGACAGGGATCAATGAGCAGTTCTTC
.	TRBV5-6	.	TRBJ2-7	CASSLGTYEQYF	TGTGCCAGCAGCCTGGGGACCTACGAGCAGTACTTC
.	TRBV15	.	TRBJ1-5	CATSSGTFRGNQPQHF	TGTGCCACCAGCAGTGGGACCTTTAGGGGCAATCAGCCCCAGCATTTT
.	TRBV10-3	few	TRBJ1-3	CASLAESGNTIYF	TGTGCCTCCCTAGCGGAATCTGGAAACACCATATATTTT
.	TRBV5-1	.	TRBJ2-5	CASSLGTGQETQYF	TGCGCCAGCAGCTTAGGGACGGGACAAGAGACCCAGTACTTC
TRBD2	TRBV25-1	.	TRBJ2-7	CASSRAGGSYEQYF	TGTGCCAGCAGTCGAGCGGGGGGGTCCTACGAGCAGTACTTC
.	TRBV2	.	TRBJ2-3	CASRARGTDTQYF	TGTGCCAGTCGGGCCAGGGGCACAGATACGCAGTATTTT
TRBD2	TRBV5-1	.	TRBJ2-3	CASPGGSGDTQYF	TGCGCCAGCCCGGGGGGTAGCGGAGATACGCAGTATTTT
.	TRBV7-9	many	TRBJ1-2	CASTDGDSYGYTF	TGTGCCAGCACCGACGGGGACTCCTATGGCTACACCTTC
TRBD2	TRBV2	once	TRBJ2-2	CASSVSGGLNTGELFF	TGTGCCAGCAGTGTGAGCGGGGGCTTGAACACCGGGGAGCTGTTTTTT
.	TRBV5-6	.	TRBJ1-1	CASSLGQFTEAFF	TGTGCCAGCAGCTTGGGGCAGTTCACTGAAGCTTTCTTT
TRBD2	TRBV5-1	.	TRBJ2-7	CASSPLTSGRTYEQYF	TGCGCCAGCAGCCCCTTAACTAGCGGGAGAACCTACGAGCAGTACTTC
.	TRBV4-3	.	TRBJ1-6	CASSQEPTSPNSPLHF	TGCGCCAGCAGCCAAGAACCGACCTCACCAAATTCACCCCTCCACTTT
TRBD1	TRBV4-3	.	TRBJ2-7	CASSQTGGAYEQYF	TGCGCCAGCAGCCAGACAGGGGGTGCCTACGAGCAGTACTTC
.	TRBV10-3	.	TRBJ2-2	CAISGTRNTGELFF	TGTGCCATCAGTGGTACACGGAACACCGGGGAGCTGTTTTTT
.	TRBV18	.	TRBJ1-6	CASSPPEGSNSPLHF	TGTGCCAGCTCACCACCAGAGGGTAGTAATTCACCCCTCCACTTT
.	TRBV30	.	TRBJ1-1	CAWRITGATEAFF	TGTGCCTGGAGGATTACAGGAGCCACTGAAGCTTTCTTT
TRBD2	TRBV6-1	.	TRBJ2-2	CASSERGDTGELFF	TGTGCCAGCAGTGAACGGGGGGACACCGGGGAGCTGTTTTTT
.	TRBV19	.	TRBJ1-3	CASRTSSGNTIYF	TGTGCCAGTCGTACCAGTTCTGGAAACACCATATATTTT
TRBD2	TRBV7-2	.	TRBJ2-5	CASSLTSGGAETQYF	TGTGCCAGCAGCTTAACTAGCGGGGGGGCGGAGACCCAGTACTTC
.	TRBV5-1	.	TRBJ2-7	CASSLDLSYEQYF	TGCGCCAGCAGCTTGGATCTATCCTACGAGCAGTACTTC
TRBD2	TRBV7-3	.	TRBJ2-3	CASSRLGGASTDTQYF	TGTGCCAGCAGCCGACTCGGGGGGGCTAGCACAGATACGCAGTATTTT
TRBD1	TRBV29-1	.	TRBJ1-2	CSVSTGGLGYTF	TGCAGCGTGTCGACAGGGGGCCTTGGCTACACCTTC
.	TRBV4-3	.	TRBJ1-4	CASSQDTSAGSEKLFF	TGCGCCAGCAGCCAAGATACCTCGGCAGGGAGTGAAAAACTGTTTTTT
.	TRBV6-1	.	TRBJ2-1	CASSVQNYNEQFF	TGTGCCAGCAGTGTACAGAACTACAATGAGCAGTTCTTC
.	TRBV7-9	once	TRBJ1-1	CASSPSLEDTEAFF	TGTGCCAGCAGCCCCAGTCTAGAGGACACTGAAGCTTTCTTT
.	TRBV10-2	once	TRBJ2-7	CASREGPYEQYF	TGCGCCAGCAGGGAGGGCCCATACGAGCAGTACTTC
.	TRBV29-1	few	TRBJ2-7	CSVIWDTSYEQYF	TGCAGCGTTATCTGGGACACCTCCTACGAGCAGTACTTC
.	TRBV4-3	.	TRBJ1-1	CASSQESMTEAFF	TGCGCCAGCAGCCAAGAATCTATGACTGAAGCTTTCTTT
.	TRBV9	.	TRBJ1-4	CASSVGQSNEKLFF	TGTGCCAGCAGCGTAGGGCAGTCTAATGAAAAACTGTTTTTT
.	TRBV12-5	.	TRBJ2-7	CASGPRAGGEQYF	TGTGCTAGTGGCCCGAGGGCGGGCGGCGAGCAGTACTTC
TRBD1	TRBV14	.	TRBJ2-7	CASSRGQGAPGEQYF	TGTGCCAGCAGCCGAGGACAGGGGGCGCCGGGTGAGCAGTACTTC
TRBD2	TRBV27	.	TRBJ2-4	CASSLGASGLGNIQYF	TGTGCCAGCAGCCTCGGGGCTAGCGGGCTTGGGAACATTCAGTACTTC
.	TRBV14	.	TRBJ2-5	CASTPGDLTRPNQETQYF	TGTGCCAGCACCCCGGGGGACCTAACGCGGCCTAACCAAGAGACCCAGTACTTC
.	TRBV5-1	.	TRBJ1-4	CASSLEVTGNEKLFF	TGCGCCAGCAGCTTGGAAGTGACTGGGAATGAAAAACTGTTTTTT
.	TRBV25-1	.	TRBJ2-3	CASSEPGTPQYF	TGTGCCAGCAGTGAACCCGGGACTCCGCAGTATTTT
TRBD2	TRBV6-5	.	TRBJ2-7	CASSEGLGNEQYF	TGTGCCAGCAGTGAGGGACTAGGAAACGAGCAGTACTTC
TRBD1	TRBV10-3	.	TRBJ2-7	CAIGRDRGDEQYF	TGTGCCATCGGCCGGGACAGGGGAGACGAGCAGTACTTC
TRBD1	TRBV5-6	medium-sized	TRBJ1-3	CASGTGNKGNTIYF	TGTGCCAGCGGGACAGGGAATAAAGGAAACACCATATATTTT
TRBD1	TRBV9	.	TRBJ2-1	CASSVAGQGAAGEQFF	TGTGCCAGCAGCGTAGCTGGGCAGGGGGCGGCTGGTGAGCAGTTCTTC
.	TRBV19	.	TRBJ2-5	CASTPPLQETQYF	TGTGCCAGTACCCCGCCCCTCCAAGAGACCCAGTACTTC
.	TRBV12-5	.	TRBJ1-1	CASGLVAGTEAFF	TGTGCTAGTGGTTTGGTCGCGGGGACTGAAGCTTTCTTT
TRBD2	TRBV7-2	.	TRBJ2-3	CASSIGLADTQYF	TGTGCCAGCAGCATCGGACTAGCCGATACGCAGTATTTT
.	TRBV18	.	TRBJ1-6	CASSPAPGRNNSPLHF	TGTGCCAGCTCACCCGCCCCTGGACGGAACAATTCACCCCTCCACTTT